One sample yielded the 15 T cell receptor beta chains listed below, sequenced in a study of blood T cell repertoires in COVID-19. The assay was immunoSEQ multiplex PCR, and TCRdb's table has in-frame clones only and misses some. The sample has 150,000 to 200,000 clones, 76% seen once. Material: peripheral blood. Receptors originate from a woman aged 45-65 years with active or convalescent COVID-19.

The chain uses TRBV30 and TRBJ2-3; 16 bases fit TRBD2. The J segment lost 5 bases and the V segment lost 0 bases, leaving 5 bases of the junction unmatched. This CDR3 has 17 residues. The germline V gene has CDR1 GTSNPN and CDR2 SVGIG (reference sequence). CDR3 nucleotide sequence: TGTGCCTGGAGTGTCGGGACTAGCGGGAGGGTGGGAGATACGCAGTATTTT. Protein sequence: CAWSVGTSGRVGDTQYF.

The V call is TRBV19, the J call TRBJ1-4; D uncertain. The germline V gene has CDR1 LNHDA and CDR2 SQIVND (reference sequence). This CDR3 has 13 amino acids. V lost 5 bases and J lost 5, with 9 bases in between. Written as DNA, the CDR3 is TGTGCCAGTAGTCCTCCCGGGAATGAAAAACTGTTTTTT. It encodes CASSPPGNEKLFF. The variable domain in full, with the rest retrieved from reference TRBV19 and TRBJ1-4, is DGGITQSPKYLFRKEGQNVTLSCEQNLNHDAMYWYRQDPGQGLRLIYYSQIVNDFQKGDIAEGYSVSREKKESFPLTVTSAQKNPTAFYLCASSPPGNEKLFFGSGTQLSVL.

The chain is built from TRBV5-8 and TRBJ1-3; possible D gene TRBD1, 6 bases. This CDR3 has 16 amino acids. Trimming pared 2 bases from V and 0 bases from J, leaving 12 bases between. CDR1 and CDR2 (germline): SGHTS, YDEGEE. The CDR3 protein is CASSFMDSRSGNTIYF. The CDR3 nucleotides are TGTGCCAGCAGCTTTATGGACAGTCGCTCTGGAAACACCATATATTTT.

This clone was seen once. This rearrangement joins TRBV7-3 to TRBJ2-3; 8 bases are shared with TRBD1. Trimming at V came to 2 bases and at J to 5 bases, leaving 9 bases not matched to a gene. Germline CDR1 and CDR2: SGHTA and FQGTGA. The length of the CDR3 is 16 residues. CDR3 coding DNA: TGTGCCAGCAGCTTATTTCCAGGGGGCGCCGGAGATACGCAGTATTTT. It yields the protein CASSLFPGGAGDTQYF.

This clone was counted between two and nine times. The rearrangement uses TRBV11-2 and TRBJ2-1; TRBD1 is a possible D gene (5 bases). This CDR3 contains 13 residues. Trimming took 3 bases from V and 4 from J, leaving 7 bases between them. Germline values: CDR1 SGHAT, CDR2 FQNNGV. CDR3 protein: CASSLDTYNEQFF. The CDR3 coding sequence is TGTGCCAGCAGCTTGGACACATACAATGAGCAGTTCTTC.

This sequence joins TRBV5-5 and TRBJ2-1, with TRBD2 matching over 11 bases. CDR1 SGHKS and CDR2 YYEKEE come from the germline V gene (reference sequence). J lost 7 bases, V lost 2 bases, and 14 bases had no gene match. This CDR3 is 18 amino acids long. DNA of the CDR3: TGTGCCAGCAGCTTTTCTTTGACTAGCGGGATCGGGGGGAATGAGCAGTTCTTC. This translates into CASSFSLTSGIGGNEQFF.

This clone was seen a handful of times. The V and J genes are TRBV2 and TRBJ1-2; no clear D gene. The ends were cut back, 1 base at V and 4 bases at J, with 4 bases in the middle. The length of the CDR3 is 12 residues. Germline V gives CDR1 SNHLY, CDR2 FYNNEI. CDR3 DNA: TGTGCCAGCAGTGAAGTCAGCTATGGCTACACCTTC. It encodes CASSEVSYGYTF.

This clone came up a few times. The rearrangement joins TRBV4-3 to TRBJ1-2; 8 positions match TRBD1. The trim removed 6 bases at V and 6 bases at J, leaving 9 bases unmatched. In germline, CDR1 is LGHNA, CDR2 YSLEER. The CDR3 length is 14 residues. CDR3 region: CASSDLQGANGYTF. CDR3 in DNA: TGCGCCAGCAGTGATCTTCAGGGGGCGAATGGCTACACCTTC.

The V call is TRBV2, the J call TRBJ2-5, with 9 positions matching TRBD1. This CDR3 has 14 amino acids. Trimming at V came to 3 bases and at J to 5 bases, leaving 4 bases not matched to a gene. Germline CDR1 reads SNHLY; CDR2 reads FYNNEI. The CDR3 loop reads CASSDYRGQETQYF. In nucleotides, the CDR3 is TGTGCCAGCAGTGACTACAGGGGGCAGGAGACCCAGTACTTC.

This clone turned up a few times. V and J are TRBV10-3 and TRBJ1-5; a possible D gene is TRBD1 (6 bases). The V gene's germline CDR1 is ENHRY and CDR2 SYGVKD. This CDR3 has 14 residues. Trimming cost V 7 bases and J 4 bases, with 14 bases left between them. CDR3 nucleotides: TGTGCCATCAATCCTACAGGGCCGAATCAGCCCCAGCATTTT. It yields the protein CAINPTGPNQPQHF.

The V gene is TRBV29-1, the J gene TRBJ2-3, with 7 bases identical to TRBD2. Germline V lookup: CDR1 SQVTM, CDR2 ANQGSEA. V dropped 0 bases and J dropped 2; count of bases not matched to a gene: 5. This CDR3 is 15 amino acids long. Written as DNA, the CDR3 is TGCAGCGTTGAAGAAGCGGGGACCACCACAGATACGCAGTATTTT. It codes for CSVEEAGTTTDTQYF.

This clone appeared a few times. The CDR3, as DNA: TGTGCCAGCTCACCACCCTGGGGGGGGACAAATCGCCAGCCCCAGCATTTT. As protein: CASSPPWGGTNRQPQHF. V usage is TRBV18 and J usage is TRBJ1-5; possible D gene TRBD1, 6 bases. The CDR3 is made up of 17 amino acids. The V gene lost 0 bases and the J gene lost 7 bases, with 19 bases spanning the gap. Germline assignment: CDR1 KGHSH and CDR2 LQKENI.

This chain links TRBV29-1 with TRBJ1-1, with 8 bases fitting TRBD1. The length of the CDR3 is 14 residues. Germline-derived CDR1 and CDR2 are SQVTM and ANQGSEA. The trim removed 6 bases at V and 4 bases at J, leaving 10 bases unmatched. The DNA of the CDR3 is TGCAGCGTCCAAGGACAGGGAAGTCGCACTGAAGCTTTCTTT. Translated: CSVQGQGSRTEAFF.

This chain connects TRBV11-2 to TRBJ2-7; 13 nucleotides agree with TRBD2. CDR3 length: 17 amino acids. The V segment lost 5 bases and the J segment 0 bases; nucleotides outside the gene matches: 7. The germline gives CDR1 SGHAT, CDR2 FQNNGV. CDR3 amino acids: CASSRTSGRRSSYEQYF. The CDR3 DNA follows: TGTGCCAGCAGCCGGACTAGCGGGAGAAGGAGCTCCTACGAGCAGTACTTC.

Written as DNA, the CDR3 is TGTGCCAGCAGCTCCTCGAGAGCGGGGGGGCTAGAGACCCAGTACTTC. Residues: CASSSSRAGGLETQYF. The V gene is TRBV7-2, the J gene TRBJ2-5; 10 bases line up with TRBD2. Germline trimming cut 4 bases from V and 4 bases from J; bases unmatched to any gene: 9. Germline assignment: CDR1 SGHTA and CDR2 FQGNSA. The CDR3 is made up of 16 amino acids.